This T cell receptor (beta chain) was observed in a study of T cell responses to AZD1222 COVID-19 vaccine. Whole-study context: Timing groups of about 4 and about 12 weeks for second doses were pooled.

V shed 0 bases and J shed 4 bases, with 12 bases lying between them. This CDR3 spans 15 amino acids. Germline CDR1 and CDR2: SGHRS and YFSETQ. Profiled with immunoSEQ multiplex PCR; TCRdb holds only in-frame clones, not every one. The table shows around 250,000 clones, with approximately 95% occurring only once. The source of this sequence is an adult in good health. V gene TRBV5-1 combines with J gene TRBJ2-3; possibly TRBD2 for D (5 bases). Sequenced material: peripheral blood, taken on day 0 of AZD1222 vaccination. The DNA of the CDR3 is TGCGCCAGCAGCTTGGTAGCGAGGTACTCAGATACGCAGTATTTT. This gives the protein CASSLVARYSDTQYF.